One and the same sample provided the 18 T cell receptor beta chains below, sequenced in a study of blood T cell repertoires in COVID-19. Assay used: immunoSEQ multiplex PCR; TCRdb lists only in-frame clones, some missing. The sample yields some 230,000 clones, around 83% seen once. Sequencing used PBMCs or T cells enriched from blood (not recorded which). The receptors stem from a middle-aged woman with acute COVID-19.

The V gene is TRBV2, the J gene TRBJ2-1; 8 nucleotides agree with TRBD2. The CDR3 runs 17 residues. V shed 4 bases, J shed 0 bases, and the junction held 8 bases outside the gene matches. The germline CDR1 and CDR2 sequences are SNHLY and FYNNEI. This CDR3 reads CASSARGAQSSYNEQFF. CDR3 nucleotides: TGTGCCAGCAGTGCGCGGGGGGCCCAAAGCTCCTACAATGAGCAGTTCTTC.

V is TRBV7-2 and J is TRBJ1-2, with D tentatively TRBD1 (5 bases). The CDR3 is 15 amino acids. The ends were cut back, 0 bases at V and 2 bases at J, with 10 bases in the middle. The germline CDR1 and CDR2 sequences are SGHTA and FQGNSA. In DNA, the CDR3 is TGTGCCAGCAGCTTAGCCGGGCAGGGAAACTATGGCTACACCTTC. Translating gives CASSLAGQGNYGYTF.

This clone turned up a few times. The chain couples TRBV15 to TRBJ1-4, with D possibly matching TRBD1 (6 bases). V dropped 9 bases and J dropped 3 bases, with 8 bases sitting between them. The CDR3 sequence is 12 residues long. Germline CDR1 and CDR2: LNHNV and YYDKDF (reference sequence). CDR3 in amino acids: CATGQPNEKLFF. CDR3 DNA: TGTGCCACGGGACAACCTAATGAAAAACTGTTTTTT. The whole variable domain, remainder taken from reference TRBV15 and TRBJ1-4, is DAMVIQNPRYQVTQFGKPVTLSCSQTLNHNVMYWYQQKSSQAPKLLFHYYDKDFNNEADTPDNFQSRRPNTSFCFLDIRSPGLGDTAMYLCATGQPNEKLFFGSGTQLSVL.

The chain employs TRBV6-5 and TRBJ1-5; the D is unclear. Germline V gene sequence: CDR1 MNHEY, CDR2 SVGAGI. V was trimmed by 6 bases and J by 2 bases, leaving 11 bases between them. The CDR3 has 14 residues. The CDR3 spells CASRQSQGNQPQHF. CDR3 nucleotides: TGTGCCAGCAGACAATCTCAGGGCAATCAGCCCCAGCATTTT.

This clone appeared once. The chain couples TRBV7-2 to TRBJ1-1; D unresolved. The CDR3 has 14 residues. Germline V gene sequence: CDR1 SGHTA, CDR2 FQGNSA. Trimming removed 5 bases from V and 3 bases from J, with 13 bases in between. This CDR3 reads CASSAPARDTEAFF. As DNA, the CDR3 is TGTGCCAGCAGCGCCCCGGCTAGAGACACTGAAGCTTTCTTT.

The rearrangement joins TRBV13 to TRBJ2-3; 9 bases agree with TRBD2. The CDR3 is 16 residues long. CDR1 is PRHDT and CDR2 is FYEKMQ in the germline V gene (reference sequence). V gave up 4 bases and J gave up 2 bases; unmatched junction bases: 7. CDR3 nucleotides: TGTGCCAGCAGCTCTCTGCGGGGGGGCCTCACAGATACGCAGTATTTT. Translation: CASSSLRGGLTDTQYF.

This rearrangement joins TRBV29-1 to TRBJ2-5; 7 nucleotides match TRBD1. The CDR3 runs to 12 residues. V gave up 8 bases and J gave up 2 bases; unmatched junction bases: 5. Per the germline V gene, CDR1 is SQVTM and CDR2 is ANQGSEA. The CDR3 DNA is TGCAGCCTCAGGGGGTCTCAAGAGACCCAGTACTTC. Protein product: CSLRGSQETQYF.

CDR3 amino acids: CASSRSSRGTDTQYF. The DNA of the CDR3 is TGTGCCAGCAGCCGATCCTCTAGGGGGACAGATACGCAGTATTTT. V gene TRBV7-9 combines with J gene TRBJ2-3; D might be TRBD1 (6 bases). V lost 5 bases and J lost 3, with 15 bases in between. CDR1 and CDR2 from the germline V gene are SEHNR and FQNEAQ (reference sequence). This CDR3 is built from 15 residues. Variable domain in full (rest from reference TRBV7-9 and TRBJ2-3): DTGVSQNPRHKITKRGQNVTFRCDPISEHNRLYWYRQTLGQGPEFLTYFQNEAQLEKSRLLSDRFSAERPKGSFSTLEIQRTEQGDSAMYLCASSRSSRGTDTQYFGPGTRLTVL.

This chain connects TRBV19 to TRBJ1-5, with D perhaps matching TRBD1 (5 bases). This CDR3 region has 13 residues. Germline-derived CDR1 and CDR2 are LNHDA and SQIVND (reference sequence). The ends were cut back, 8 bases at V and 7 bases at J, with 15 bases in the middle. The CDR3 sequence is CASSGTLRQPQHF. DNA for the CDR3: TGTGCCAGTTCGGGGACTTTGAGGCAGCCCCAGCATTTT.

The chain carries TRBV24-1 and TRBJ1-2, with a weak D call TRBD1 (5 bases). V lost 7 bases to trimming and J lost 7 bases, with 9 bases between them. CDR3 length equals 11 residues. Germline CDR1 and CDR2: KGHDR and SFDVKD. CDR3 protein: CATRDQGGYTF. DNA for the CDR3: TGTGCCACCAGAGACCAGGGTGGCTACACCTTC.

Only one count was recorded for this clone. The V gene is TRBV5-4, the J gene TRBJ2-1; 8 bases match TRBD2. Germline V lookup: CDR1 SGHNT, CDR2 YYREEE (reference sequence). J lost 0 bases, V lost 4 bases, and 6 bases had no gene match. The CDR3 loop spans 16 amino acids. This CDR3 is CASSPGGPSSYNEQFF. The CDR3 nucleotides read TGTGCCAGCAGCCCGGGAGGGCCGAGCTCCTACAATGAGCAGTTCTTC.

V usage is TRBV5-1 and J usage is TRBJ2-7, with D unclear. Per the germline V gene, CDR1 is SGHRS and CDR2 is YFSETQ. The germline V and J ends were trimmed by 5 bases and 0 bases, with 6 bases remaining between them. The CDR3 has 12 residues. CDR3 loop: CASSMYSYEQYF. The CDR3 DNA follows: TGCGCCAGCAGTATGTACTCCTACGAGCAGTACTTC. Full variable domain (remainder filled in from reference TRBV5-1 and TRBJ2-7): KAGVTQTPRYLIKTRGQQVTLSCSPISGHRSVSWYQQTPGQGLQFLFEYFSETQRNKGNFPGRFSGRQFSNSRSEMNVSTLELGDSALYLCASSMYSYEQYFGPGTRLTVT.

The gene calls are TRBV5-1 and TRBJ1-2; possibly TRBD1 for D (6 bases). The V and J ends lost 2 bases and 7 bases respectively, with 12 bases between them. Germline CDR1 SGHRS, CDR2 YFSETQ. The CDR3 runs 13 residues. The CDR3 loop is CASSLGQGFGYTF. The DNA of the CDR3 is TGCGCCAGCAGCTTAGGCCAGGGGTTTGGCTACACCTTC.

There are a few counts of this clone. Written as DNA, the CDR3 is TGTGCCAGCAGCCTAGGGAGGTCCGGGGAGCTGTTTTTT. Its protein product is CASSLGRSGELFF. The gene calls are TRBV3-1 (or the pseudogene TRBV3-2) and TRBJ2-2; D may be TRBD2 (6 bases). V shed 4 bases and J shed 6 bases, with 9 bases lying between them. In germline, CDR1 is LGHDT, CDR2 YNNKEL (reference sequence). The CDR3 spans 13 residues.

The J gene is TRBJ2-1, the V gene TRBV11-2, with unresolved D. From germline, CDR1 is SGHAT and CDR2 FQNNGV. The V and J ends lost 5 bases and 8 bases respectively, with 7 bases between them. CDR3 length: 11 amino acids. CDR3 residues: CASSLRDEQFF. Here the CDR3 DNA reads TGTGCCAGCAGCCTCCGGGATGAGCAGTTCTTC.

V gene TRBV11-2 combines with J gene TRBJ1-1; 9 nucleotides agree with TRBD1. V shed 6 bases, J shed 3 bases, and the junction held 11 bases outside the gene matches. The CDR3 consists of 16 residues. Germline CDR1 reads SGHAT; CDR2 reads FQNNGV. CDR3 nucleotides: TGTGCCAGCAGTGATACAGGGGGCGCGGGATACACTGAAGCTTTCTTT. Encoded protein: CASSDTGGAGYTEAFF.

J is TRBJ2-5 and V is TRBV30; TRBD2 matches at 10 bases. This CDR3 contains 15 residues. Losses at the gene ends were 0 bases for V and 5 bases for J; bases not matched to a gene: 6. From germline, CDR1 is GTSNPN and CDR2 SVGIG (reference sequence). As DNA, the CDR3 is TGTGCCTGGAGTGTACGTTCTAGCGGGGGTGAGACCCAGTACTTC. It specifies CAWSVRSSGGETQYF.

V usage is TRBV12-3 or TRBV12-4 and J usage is TRBJ1-2; D not resolved. The CDR3 is 13 amino acids. The V gene lost 5 bases and the J gene lost 5 bases, with 12 bases spanning the gap. CDR3 bases: TGTGCCAGCAGTCGTCGGACTGATTATGGCTACACCTTC. It specifies CASSRRTDYGYTF.